These 27 T cell receptor beta chains originate from one sample sequenced in a study of blood T cell repertoires in COVID-19 (dated by TCRdb to 2018 to 2020). Receptors were amplified or captured by the immunoSEQ multiplex PCR assay. TCRdb mirrors the immuneACCESS table, restricted to in-frame sequences. Some clones are absent from its copies; in checked studies, under half trace to an unresolved V gene, and the reason for the others is unknown. This sample has fewer than 200,000 clones in its table, and 85% to 90% of those were observed once. Just under 8.5% of the sample rests with the top ten. Sequencing was carried out using peripheral blood. These receptors came from a woman in her fifties or sixties with acute or convalescent COVID-19.

The chain employs TRBV28 and TRBJ2-2; the match to TRBD2 covers 8 bases. Trimming at V came to 3 bases and at J to 4 bases, leaving 13 bases not matched to a gene. Germline lookup yields CDR1 MDHEN and CDR2 SYDVKM. CDR3 length: 18 amino acids. The CDR3 region has the DNA TGTGCCAGCAGTTTTTATCCGACCGGGACTAGAGGCACCGGGGAGCTGTTTTTT. As protein: CASSFYPTGTRGTGELFF.

The rearrangement uses TRBV29-1 and TRBJ1-2, with 7 bases aligning to TRBD1. CDR3 length: 12 amino acids. CDR1 and CDR2 (germline): SQVTM, ANQGSEA. V gave up 1 base and J gave up 8 bases; unmatched junction bases: 4. CDR3 in amino acids: CSVEVGGGGYTF. CDR3 DNA sequence: TGCAGCGTTGAAGTAGGGGGCGGAGGCTACACCTTC.

The chain joins TRBV14 to TRBJ1-2; D ambiguous. Germline-derived CDR1 and CDR2 are SGHDN and FVKESK. The ends were cut back, 0 bases at V and 4 bases at J, with 12 bases in the middle. The CDR3 has 15 residues. The CDR3 spells CASSQDTTVGYGYTF. The CDR3 nucleotides are TGTGCCAGCAGCCAAGATACCACAGTGGGCTATGGCTACACCTTC.

This clone appeared a few times. The CDR3 here is CAISDVRGEQFF. CDR3 DNA sequence: TGTGCCATCAGTGACGTCCGAGGGGAGCAGTTCTTC. V gene TRBV10-3 combines with J gene TRBJ2-1; a weak D match, TRBD2 (5 bases). V was shortened by 3 bases and J by 10 bases, with 10 bases between the two germline ends. Germline loops: CDR1 ENHRY, CDR2 SYGVKD. This CDR3 region has 12 residues.

V usage is TRBV18 and J usage is TRBJ2-2; weak D call: TRBD2 (6 bases). This CDR3 region has 15 residues. Germline CDR1 and CDR2: KGHSH and LQKENI. Trimming took 1 base from V and 6 from J, leaving 12 bases between them. CDR3 protein: CASSPRREQAGELFF. The CDR3 region has the DNA TGTGCCAGCTCACCACGCCGGGAGCAGGCCGGGGAGCTGTTTTTT.

This clone has just a few counts. The chain couples TRBV28 to TRBJ2-4; 13 nucleotides line up with TRBD2. This CDR3 region has 15 residues. Trimming cost V 5 bases and J 9 bases; bases outside gene matches: 7. From germline, CDR1 is MDHEN and CDR2 SYDVKM. In nucleotides, the CDR3 is TGTGCCAGCAGTCCCTCTCGGACTAGCGGGAGCATTCAGTACTTC. This codes for CASSPSRTSGSIQYF.

The chain carries TRBV5-6 and TRBJ1-2, with 7 bases fitting TRBD1. The V gene's germline CDR1 is SGHDT and CDR2 YYEEEE. Germline trimming cut 0 bases from V and 6 bases from J; bases unmatched to any gene: 5. This CDR3 has 14 residues. The CDR3 DNA follows: TGTGCCAGCAGCTTGGGTAACAGGGGAGATGGCTACACCTTC. This encodes CASSLGNRGDGYTF.

This clone has a count of ten or more. The chain uses TRBV5-4 and TRBJ2-1, with 9 bases aligning to TRBD2. Per germline, CDR1 SGHNT and CDR2 YYREEE (reference sequence). This CDR3 is built from 16 residues. The V and J ends lost 3 bases and 7 bases, in that order; junction bases with no gene match: 11. The CDR3 DNA reads as TGTGCCAGCAGCTCCTATAGCGGGAGTTTTCATAATGAGCAGTTCTTC. Amino acid sequence: CASSSYSGSFHNEQFF. Full variable domain (missing parts from reference TRBV5-4 and TRBJ2-1): ETGVTQSPTHLIKTRGQQVTLRCSSQSGHNTVSWYQQALGQGPQFIFQYYREEENGRGNFPPRFSGLQFPNYSSELNVNALELDDSALYLCASSSYSGSFHNEQFFGPGTRLTVL.

The chain uses TRBV18 and TRBJ1-5; maybe TRBD1 (5 bases). The ends were cut back, 6 bases at V and 6 bases at J, with 18 bases in the middle. The CDR3 totals 15 residues. Germline CDR1 and CDR2: KGHSH and LQKENI. DNA for the CDR3: TGTGCCAGCTCGTCGGTGGGGGGGACTCCTCAGCCCCAGCATTTT. Translation: CASSSVGGTPQPQHF.

The chain uses TRBV19 and TRBJ1-5; a weak D match, TRBD1 (6 bases). The CDR3 runs 16 residues. CDR1 is LNHDA, CDR2 SQIVND, per germline (reference sequence). Trimming left V 4 bases short and J 7 bases short, with 20 bases between. CDR3 DNA: TGTGCCAGTAGTAACCCCAGCAGGGGCGCGGAACAGCCCCAGCATTTT. Translation: CASSNPSRGAEQPQHF.

The gene calls are TRBV7-9 and TRBJ1-1; D perhaps matches TRBD1 (5 bases). Germline CDR1 and CDR2: SEHNR and FQNEAQ (reference sequence). CDR3 length: 17 residues. V lost 5 bases to trimming and J lost 3 bases, with 22 bases between them. The CDR3 DNA is TGTGCCAGCAGCCCCGGCGGGGCAGGGTGGGTGGACACTGAAGCTTTCTTT. Its protein is CASSPGGAGWVDTEAFF. Full variable domain (rest looked up from reference TRBV7-9 and TRBJ1-1): DTGVSQNPRHKITKRGQNVTFRCDPISEHNRLYWYRQTLGQGPEFLTYFQNEAQLEKSRLLSDRFSAERPKGSFSTLEIQRTEQGDSAMYLCASSPGGAGWVDTEAFFGQGTRLTVV.

The chain couples TRBV19 to TRBJ1-1, with 7 bases aligning to TRBD1. Trimming cost V 5 bases and J 5 bases; bases outside gene matches: 5. The CDR3 length is 13 residues. Germline V CDR1 and CDR2: LNHDA, SQIVND (reference sequence). CDR3 in amino acids: CASSRTGWTEAFF. The CDR3 DNA reads TGTGCCAGTAGTCGGACAGGATGGACTGAAGCTTTCTTT.

The chain uses TRBV6-5 and TRBJ1-2; 9 bases agree with TRBD1. Germline V gene lookup returns CDR1 MNHEY and CDR2 SVGAGI. The CDR3 covers 15 residues. The junction had 12 bases not matched to a gene; V was cut back by 10 bases and J by 3 bases. CDR3 amino acids: CATRFGTGIDYGYTF. Here the CDR3 DNA reads TGTGCCACCCGCTTTGGGACAGGGATTGACTATGGCTACACCTTC.

The J gene is TRBJ1-3, the V gene TRBV9; D is uncertain. Trimming removed 0 bases at V and 6 bases at J, with 7 bases between. The CDR3 is 13 residues long. Germline lookup yields CDR1 SGDLS and CDR2 YYNGEE. CDR3 bases: TGTGCCAGCAGCGTAGGGAGCTTAAACACCATATATTTT. This translates into CASSVGSLNTIYF.

This chain connects TRBV7-8 to TRBJ1-6; D is unclear. Trimming shortened V by 2 bases and J by 7 bases, and 6 bases separated the two germline ends. The CDR3 has 13 amino acids. Germline loops: CDR1 SGHVS, CDR2 FQNEAQ. The CDR3 protein is CASSLILNSPLHF. The CDR3 region has the DNA TGTGCCAGCAGCTTAATATTGAATTCACCCCTCCACTTT.

The chain employs TRBV6-6 and TRBJ2-2, with no clear D. Germline CDR1 reads MNHNY; CDR2 reads SVGAGI (reference sequence). V dropped 5 bases and J dropped 6 bases, with 7 bases sitting between them. This CDR3 has 12 residues. In DNA form, the CDR3 reads TGTGCCAGCAGTATCAGTCCCGGGGAGCTGTTTTTT. Encoded protein: CASSISPGELFF.

This sequence joins TRBV18 and TRBJ1-5; 9 bases fit TRBD1. Unmatched junction bases numbered 11, after V lost 5 bases and J lost 3 bases. This CDR3 contains 17 residues. CDR1 is KGHSH, CDR2 LQKENI, per germline. The CDR3 is CASSSSSGTGYNQPQHF. DNA of the CDR3: TGTGCCAGCTCAAGCAGCTCCGGGACAGGGTACAATCAGCCCCAGCATTTT.

This clone was recorded once. This chain connects TRBV4-2 to TRBJ1-1; TRBD1 matches at 12 bases. Germline CDR1 and CDR2: LGHNA and YNFKEQ. The trim removed 2 bases at V and 3 bases at J, leaving 10 bases unmatched. The length of the CDR3 is 18 residues. CDR3 sequence (DNA): TGTGCCAGCAGCCAATTAACACCGGGACAGGGGGCTGACACTGAAGCTTTCTTT. It specifies CASSQLTPGQGADTEAFF.

This sequence joins TRBV7-9 and TRBJ2-2; D remains ambiguous. CDR3 length: 14 amino acids. Trimming removed 1 base at V and 3 bases at J, with 6 bases between. CDR1 is SEHNR and CDR2 is FQNEAQ in the germline V gene (reference sequence). The CDR3 DNA is TGTGCCAGCAGCTTAGGGAGTTACACCGGGGAGCTGTTTTTT. Protein sequence: CASSLGSYTGELFF.

V usage is TRBV7-9 and J usage is TRBJ1-1; the D gene is possibly TRBD1 (5 bases). The V gene lost 5 bases and the J gene lost 10 bases, with 17 bases spanning the gap. Germline V lookup: CDR1 SEHNR, CDR2 FQNEAQ (reference sequence). The CDR3 consists of 13 residues. The CDR3 DNA sequence: TGTGCCAGCAGCCAAACAGGCAACCCATCAGCTTTCTTT. Protein: CASSQTGNPSAFF.

The chain is built from TRBV5-1 and TRBJ2-1, with D uncertain. Germline V gives CDR1 SGHRS, CDR2 YFSETQ. This CDR3 has 14 residues. The V end was cut by 4 bases, the J end by 6 bases, with 14 bases between. This CDR3 reads CASSARSYLNEQFF. Here the CDR3 DNA reads TGCGCCAGCAGCGCGCGTTCCTACCTCAATGAGCAGTTCTTC.

This clone was detected only once. This chain links TRBV2 with TRBJ1-1, with 8 bases matching TRBD1. This CDR3 region has 13 residues. Germline V gene data show CDR1 as SNHLY and CDR2 as FYNNEI. Losses at the gene ends were 6 bases for V and 6 bases for J; bases not matched to a gene: 6. This CDR3 reads CASRLTTGAEAFF. The CDR3, as DNA: TGTGCCAGCAGACTAACGACAGGGGCTGAAGCTTTCTTT.

The chain couples TRBV3-1 (or the pseudogene TRBV3-2) to TRBJ2-3; 8 nucleotides match TRBD2. Germline V gene lookup returns CDR1 LGHDT and CDR2 YNNKEL (reference sequence). The J segment lost 0 bases and the V segment lost 1 base, leaving 3 bases of the junction unmatched. CDR3 size: 16 residues. CDR3 sequence reads: CASSQGLASSTDTQYF. The CDR3 bases are TGTGCCAGCAGCCAAGGACTAGCGTCTAGCACAGATACGCAGTATTTT.

The rearrangement links TRBV7-2 to TRBJ2-1; 12 bases fit TRBD2. This CDR3 contains 14 residues. Per the germline V gene, CDR1 is SGHTA and CDR2 is FQGNSA. V lost 7 bases and J lost 8; bases outside the gene matches: 6. The CDR3 loop is CASTLAGGFDEQFF. The DNA of the CDR3 is TGTGCCAGCACCCTAGCGGGAGGGTTCGATGAGCAGTTCTTC.

The rearrangement joins TRBV9 to TRBJ2-2, with D unclear. This CDR3 is 15 amino acids long. V lost 2 bases, J lost 0 bases, and 8 bases lay in between. Germline V gene lookup returns CDR1 SGDLS and CDR2 YYNGEE. For the CDR3, the DNA is TGTGCCAGCAGCGTCGCAACAGCGAACACCGGGGAGCTGTTTTTT. This gives the protein CASSVATANTGELFF.

V and J are TRBV6-5 and TRBJ1-2, with D tentatively TRBD1 (5 bases). The germline CDR1 and CDR2 sequences are MNHEY and SVGAGI. V was pared by 6 bases and J by 4 bases, with 15 bases between. The CDR3 covers 14 residues. CDR3 bases: TGTGCCAGCAGCTCCGACAGTAGCGGCTATGGCTACACCTTC. This translates into CASSSDSSGYGYTF.

This chain joins TRBV6-6 and TRBJ2-5, with 8 bases that match TRBD2. CDR3 length: 15 amino acids. Trimming took 2 bases from V and 6 from J; bases not matched to a gene: 8. Germline CDR1 is MNHNY and CDR2 is SVGAGI (reference sequence). The CDR3: CASSYISGVAKTQYF. The CDR3 DNA sequence: TGTGCCAGCAGTTACATTAGCGGGGTCGCTAAGACCCAGTACTTC.